This TCR beta chain was documented in a study of CD8+ T cells in alopecia areata. Study-level results: Especially in alopecia totalis/universalis, lesional scalp showed greater clonality than normal scalp did. Normal skin's resident alphabeta T cells are sequenced alongside lesional scalp T cells. TCR sharing was clearer in mice than between patients, perhaps partly owing to patient HLA diversity.

RNA extraction was followed by reverse transcription into cDNA, which acted as the sequencing template. TCRdb's copy holds only in-frame clones and misses some; the assay was immunoSEQ multiplex PCR. The data contain approximately 13,000 clones, approximately 53% of them singletons. For five of the biomarker-study patients, the CD4+ cells were further sorted so as to obtain CD25+CD127- cells. From alopecia areata patients, lesional scalp punch biopsies and peripheral blood were collected. Per the germline V gene, CDR1 is LNHDA and CDR2 is SQIVND (reference sequence). The CDR3 has 17 residues. As for this clone: Its specificity is unknown. At one of its ends the junction is not consistent with the germline gene, which may arise from a read error.

Sequenced sample: CD4+ Tregs sorted from blood. V is TRBV19 and J is TRBJ1-1; D perhaps matches TRBD1 (6 bases). This clonotype originated in a human donor with alopecia areata. This CDR3 is CASSIVAGVIRNAEAFF. The CDR3, as DNA: TGTGCCAGTAGTATAGTGGCAGGGGTCATCCGGAACGCTGAAGCTTTCTTT.